This passage covers 20 T cell receptor beta chains from one sample sequenced in a study of shared clonotypes between healthy human individuals. Measured with immunoSEQ multiplex PCR; TCRdb has only the in-frame clones, and not every one. The sample carries approximately 2,000,000 clones, 85% to 95% recorded once. The sample was naive CD4+ T cells from PBMCs. Subset specified: CD45RA+ positively selected. Every receptor here comes from a young man in good health. Some clones in this sample may be carry-over from other donors' samples.

The V and J genes are TRBV19 and TRBJ2-3, with 8 positions matching TRBD2. The CDR3 is 15 amino acids. J lost 3 bases, V lost 5 bases, and 7 bases had no gene match. The germline V gene has CDR1 LNHDA and CDR2 SQIVND (reference sequence). The CDR3 region is CASSPLAGFTDTQYF. Written as DNA, the CDR3 is TGTGCCAGTAGTCCCTTAGCGGGGTTTACAGATACGCAGTATTTT.

The J gene is TRBJ1-1, the V gene TRBV5-6, with D hard to call. There are 16 residues in the CDR3. Germline V gene data show CDR1 as SGHDT and CDR2 as YYEEEE. Trimming stripped 1 base from V and 2 bases from J, with 15 bases between. The CDR3 DNA is TGTGCCAGCAGCTTGAGGATCAGAGGTCGCAACACTGAAGCTTTCTTT. Its translation is CASSLRIRGRNTEAFF.

This clone was detected only once. The CDR3 loop is CASSLGRYSGRATGELFF. The CDR3 nucleotides read TGTGCCAGCAGCTTAGGGAGATATAGCGGGAGGGCCACCGGGGAGCTGTTTTTT. The chain uses TRBV11-2 and TRBJ2-2; 11 bases are a match to TRBD2. CDR1 and CDR2 from the germline V gene are SGHAT and FQNNGV. The CDR3 has 18 amino acids. Trimming took 1 base from V and 4 from J; bases not matched to a gene: 8.

With respect to this clone: Other DNA sequences from this sample encode an identical CDR3 as well. The chain joins TRBV6-1 to TRBJ1-5; D ambiguous. This CDR3 region has 10 residues. With 8 bases removed from V and 5 bases from J, the gap between germline ends came to 4 bases. From germline, CDR1 is MNHNS and CDR2 SASEGT. The CDR3 reads CASGYQPQHF. As DNA, the CDR3 is TGTGCCAGCGGTTATCAGCCCCAGCATTTT.

The chain has TRBV6-5 and TRBJ1-4, with D uncertain. Germline V lookup: CDR1 MNHEY, CDR2 SVGAGI. The CDR3 contains 15 residues. V shed 7 bases and J shed 7 bases, with 19 bases lying between them. CDR3 region: CASTQGRLGGEKLFF. In DNA, the CDR3 is TGTGCCAGCACGCAAGGGCGGCTCGGAGGTGAAAAACTGTTTTTT.

V is TRBV6-7 and J is TRBJ2-3; 15 bases are a match to TRBD2. Being an ORF, TRBV6-7 has a function that is uncertain. The trim removed 0 bases at V and 4 bases at J, leaving 8 bases unmatched. This CDR3 has 19 amino acids. This CDR3 reads CASSYSPGLAGGGADTQYF. In DNA, the CDR3 is TGTGCCAGCAGTTACTCACCGGGACTAGCGGGAGGCGGGGCAGATACGCAGTATTTT.

The chain combines TRBV28 with TRBJ2-3; the D gene could be TRBD1 or TRBD2 (6 bases each). The ends were cut back, 7 bases at V and 0 bases at J, with 11 bases in the middle. This CDR3 comprises 14 residues. CDR1 and CDR2 (germline): MDHEN, SYDVKM. The CDR3 coding sequence is TGTGCCAGCAAGGGGGGACTCAGCACAGATACGCAGTATTTT. Translating it yields CASKGGLSTDTQYF.

This chain connects TRBV5-4 to TRBJ2-6; D remains ambiguous. Trimming removed 4 bases from V and 4 bases from J, with 6 bases in between. Germline assignment: CDR1 SGHNT and CDR2 YYREEE (reference sequence). The CDR3 extends over 13 amino acids. CDR3 amino acids: CASSAGGANVLTF. CDR3 in DNA: TGTGCCAGCAGCGCCGGAGGGGCCAACGTCCTGACTTTC.

The rearrangement joins TRBV19 to TRBJ2-2; weak D call: TRBD1 (5 bases). Germline assignment: CDR1 LNHDA and CDR2 SQIVND (reference sequence). The ends were cut back, 5 bases at V and 6 bases at J, with 13 bases in the middle. This CDR3 region has 14 residues. CDR3 sequence: CASSPVPGPGELFF. DNA for the CDR3: TGTGCCAGTAGTCCCGTCCCAGGGCCCGGGGAGCTGTTTTTT.

The rearrangement uses TRBV18 and TRBJ2-6; D perhaps matches TRBD1 (5 bases). Germline V gene data show CDR1 as KGHSH and CDR2 as LQKENI. V was cut by 2 bases and J by 4 bases, with 9 bases left in between. The CDR3 extends over 15 amino acids. The CDR3 bases are TGTGCCAGCTCACCATCAGGGCCCGGGGCCAACGTCCTGACTTTC. It translates to CASSPSGPGANVLTF.

As regards this clone: The sample contains more than one DNA sequence encoding this CDR3. This chain joins TRBV9 and TRBJ2-1; D call uncertain. The CDR3 runs 15 residues. V was shortened by 0 bases and J by 1 base, with 8 bases between the two germline ends. CDR1 and CDR2 from the germline V gene are SGDLS and YYNGEE. CDR3: CASSVGTGSYNEQFF. DNA for the CDR3: TGTGCCAGCAGCGTAGGGACGGGTTCCTACAATGAGCAGTTCTTC.

To note about this clone: The same CDR3 is also encoded by other DNA sequences in this sample. The chain has TRBV9 and TRBJ2-7; 9 bases fit TRBD1. This CDR3 is built from 14 residues. J gave up 4 bases and V 0 bases, and 2 bases lay outside the gene matches. The germline V gene has CDR1 SGDLS and CDR2 YYNGEE. CDR3 protein: CASSVGQGVYEQYF. The CDR3 coding sequence is TGTGCCAGCAGCGTAGGACAGGGGGTGTACGAGCAGTACTTC.

V and J are TRBV19 and TRBJ2-5; D is ambiguous. This CDR3 spans 11 amino acids. The germline CDR1 and CDR2 sequences are LNHDA and SQIVND (reference sequence). The V end lost 7 bases, the J end lost 3 bases, and 6 bases lay between the germline ends. The CDR3 DNA sequence: TGTGCCAGTAAGTTAGAAGAGACCCAGTACTTC. This sequence encodes CASKLEETQYF.

The rearrangement links TRBV5-1 to TRBJ1-2, with D tentatively TRBD1 (5 bases). This CDR3 has 12 amino acids. Germline CDR1 is SGHRS and CDR2 is YFSETQ. Trimming left V 4 bases short and J 8 bases short, with 12 bases between. CDR3 bases: TGCGCCAGCAGCGCGGACACTCGGGGCTACACCTTC. Residues: CASSADTRGYTF. Together with reference TRBV5-1 and TRBJ1-2, the CDR3 gives the full variable domain: KAGVTQTPRYLIKTRGQQVTLSCSPISGHRSVSWYQQTPGQGLQFLFEYFSETQRNKGNFPGRFSGRQFSNSRSEMNVSTLELGDSALYLCASSADTRGYTFGSGTRLTVV.

The V gene is TRBV29-1, the J gene TRBJ1-3; 9 bases match TRBD1. Germline V lookup: CDR1 SQVTM, CDR2 ANQGSEA. After removal of 5 bases from V and 1 base from J, the junction contained 3 bases not matched to a gene. The CDR3 contains 14 residues. CDR3 in amino acids: CSVTGQGSGNTIYF. CDR3 coding DNA: TGCAGCGTTACCGGACAGGGGTCTGGAAACACCATATATTTT.

The rearrangement uses TRBV7-9 and TRBJ2-7; tentative D call: TRBD2 (7 bases). Trimming removed 3 bases at V and 3 bases at J, with 18 bases between. This CDR3 contains 16 residues. The germline V gene encodes CDR1 SEHNR and CDR2 FQNEAQ (reference sequence). This CDR3 is CASSFIGWGGGYEQYF. CDR3 nucleotide sequence: TGTGCCAGCAGCTTTATTGGCTGGGGAGGGGGCTACGAGCAGTACTTC.

About this clone: The same CDR3 is also encoded by other DNA sequences in this sample. V gene TRBV6-5 combines with J gene TRBJ1-4; D gene uncertain. V shed 2 bases and J shed 6 bases, with 4 bases lying between them. The CDR3 consists of 12 residues. Germline V gene lookup returns CDR1 MNHEY and CDR2 SVGAGI. The chain's CDR3 is CASSYGDEKLFF. The CDR3 region has the DNA TGTGCCAGCAGTTACGGAGATGAAAAACTGTTTTTT.

Concerning this clone: Other DNA sequences in this specimen translate into the identical CDR3. This sequence joins TRBV19 and TRBJ2-1; D is unclear. The length of the CDR3 is 11 residues. The ends were cut back, 2 bases at V and 8 bases at J, with 4 bases in the middle. The germline V gene encodes CDR1 LNHDA and CDR2 SQIVND (reference sequence). The CDR3 reads CASSIRDEQFF. The CDR3 coding sequence is TGTGCCAGTAGTATACGGGATGAGCAGTTCTTC.

The rearrangement links TRBV25-1 to TRBJ2-1; D gene uncertain. The length of the CDR3 is 16 residues. Germline V lookup: CDR1 MGHDK, CDR2 SYGVNS. Trimming took off 0 bases at V and 0 bases at J, with 9 bases between the two ends. CDR3 in DNA: TGTGCCAGCAGTGAATATAGGGCAGACTCCTACAATGAGCAGTTCTTC. Amino acids: CASSEYRADSYNEQFF.

Remarks on this clone: The identical CDR3 is also encoded by other nucleotide sequences in the sample. This CDR3 is CASSFLGSGANVLTF. The CDR3 DNA follows: TGTGCCAGCAGTTTTCTAGGGTCTGGGGCCAACGTCCTGACTTTC. This chain links TRBV28 with TRBJ2-6; D gene unclear. The CDR3 sequence is 15 residues long. Trimming shortened V by 3 bases and J by 1 base, and 7 bases separated the two germline ends. The germline V gene encodes CDR1 MDHEN and CDR2 SYDVKM.